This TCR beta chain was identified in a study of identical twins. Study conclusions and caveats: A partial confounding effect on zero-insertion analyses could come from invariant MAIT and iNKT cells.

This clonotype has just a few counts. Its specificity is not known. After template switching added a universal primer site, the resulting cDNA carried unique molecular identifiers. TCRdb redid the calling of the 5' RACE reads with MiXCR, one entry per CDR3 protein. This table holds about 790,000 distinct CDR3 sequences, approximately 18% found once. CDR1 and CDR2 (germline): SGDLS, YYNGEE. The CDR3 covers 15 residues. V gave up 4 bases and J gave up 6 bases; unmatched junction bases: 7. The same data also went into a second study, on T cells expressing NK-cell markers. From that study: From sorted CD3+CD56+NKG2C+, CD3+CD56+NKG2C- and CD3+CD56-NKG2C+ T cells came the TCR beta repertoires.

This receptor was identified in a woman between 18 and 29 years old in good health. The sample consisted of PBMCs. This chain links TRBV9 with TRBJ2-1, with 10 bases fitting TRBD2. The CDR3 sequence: CASSNQGLARNEQFF. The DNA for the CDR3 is TGTGCCAGCAGCAACCAGGGACTAGCGCGCAATGAGCAGTTCTTC.